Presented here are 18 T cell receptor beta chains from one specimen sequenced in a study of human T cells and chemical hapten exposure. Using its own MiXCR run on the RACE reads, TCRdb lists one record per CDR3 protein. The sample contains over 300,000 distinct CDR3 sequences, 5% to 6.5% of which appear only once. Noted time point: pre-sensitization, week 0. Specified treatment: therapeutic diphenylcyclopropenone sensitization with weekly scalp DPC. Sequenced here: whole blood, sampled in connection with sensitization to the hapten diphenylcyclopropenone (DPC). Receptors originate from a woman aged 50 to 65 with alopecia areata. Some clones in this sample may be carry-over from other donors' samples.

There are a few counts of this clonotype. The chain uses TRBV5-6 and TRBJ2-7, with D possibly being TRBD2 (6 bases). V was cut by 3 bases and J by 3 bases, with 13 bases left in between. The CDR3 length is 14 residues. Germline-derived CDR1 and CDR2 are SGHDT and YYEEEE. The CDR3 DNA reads TGTGCCAGCAGCTACCGGGGGAACCGCTACGAGCAGTACTTC. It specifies CASSYRGNRYEQYF.

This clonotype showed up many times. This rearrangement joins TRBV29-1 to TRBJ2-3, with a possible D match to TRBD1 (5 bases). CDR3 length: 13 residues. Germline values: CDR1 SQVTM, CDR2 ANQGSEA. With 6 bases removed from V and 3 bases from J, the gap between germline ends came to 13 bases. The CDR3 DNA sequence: TGCAGCGTCGGGCCAGGGAATACAGATACGCAGTATTTT. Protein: CSVGPGNTDTQYF.

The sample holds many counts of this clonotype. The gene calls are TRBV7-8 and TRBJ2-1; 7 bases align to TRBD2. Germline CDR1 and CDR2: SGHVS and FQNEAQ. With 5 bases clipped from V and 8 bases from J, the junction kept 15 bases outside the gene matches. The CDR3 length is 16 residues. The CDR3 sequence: CASSHSGQGGGYEQFF. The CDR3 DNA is TGTGCCAGCAGCCATAGCGGGCAGGGAGGAGGGTATGAGCAGTTCTTC.

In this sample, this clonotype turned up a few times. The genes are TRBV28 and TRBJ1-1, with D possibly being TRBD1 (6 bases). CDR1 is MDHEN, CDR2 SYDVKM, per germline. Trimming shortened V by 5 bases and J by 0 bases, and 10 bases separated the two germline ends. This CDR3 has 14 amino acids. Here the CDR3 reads CASSPGVMNTEAFF. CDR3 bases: TGTGCCAGCAGTCCAGGGGTAATGAACACTGAAGCTTTCTTT. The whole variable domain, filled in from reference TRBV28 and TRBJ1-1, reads DVKVTQSSRYLVKRTGEKVFLECVQDMDHENMFWYRQDPGLGLRLIYFSYDVKMKEKGDIPEGYSVSREKKERFSLILESASTNQTSMYLCASSPGVMNTEAFFGQGTRLTVV.

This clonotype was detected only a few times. Here the CDR3 reads CASSLVARGGDTQYF. In DNA form, the CDR3 reads TGCGCCAGCAGCTTGGTAGCGCGGGGAGGAGATACGCAGTATTTT. J is TRBJ2-3 and V is TRBV5-1, with D perhaps matching TRBD2 (6 bases). This CDR3 region has 15 residues. V dropped 0 bases and J dropped 5 bases, with 13 bases sitting between them. Germline lookup yields CDR1 SGHRS and CDR2 YFSETQ.

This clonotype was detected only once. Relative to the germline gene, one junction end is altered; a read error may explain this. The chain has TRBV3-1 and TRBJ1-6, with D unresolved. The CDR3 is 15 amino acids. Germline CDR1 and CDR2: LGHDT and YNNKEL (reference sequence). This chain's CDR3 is CASSQDHGGNSPIHF. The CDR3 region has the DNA TGTGCCAGCAGCCAAGATCATGGTGGAAATTCACCCATCCACTTT.

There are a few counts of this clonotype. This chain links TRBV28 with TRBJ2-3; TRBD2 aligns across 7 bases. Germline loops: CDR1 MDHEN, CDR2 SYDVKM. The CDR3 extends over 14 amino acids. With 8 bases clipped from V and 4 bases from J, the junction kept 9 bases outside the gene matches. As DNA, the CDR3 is TGTGCCAGCCGCGGGAGTCAGGAAGCAGATACGCAGTATTTT. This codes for CASRGSQEADTQYF. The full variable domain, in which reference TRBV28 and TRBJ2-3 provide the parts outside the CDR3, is DVKVTQSSRYLVKRTGEKVFLECVQDMDHENMFWYRQDPGLGLRLIYFSYDVKMKEKGDIPEGYSVSREKKERFSLILESASTNQTSMYLCASRGSQEADTQYFGPGTRLTVL.

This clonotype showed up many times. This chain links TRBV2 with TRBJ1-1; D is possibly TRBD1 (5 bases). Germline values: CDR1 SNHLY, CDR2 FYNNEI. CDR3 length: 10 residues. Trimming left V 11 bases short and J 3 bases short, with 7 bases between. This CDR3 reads CAGGDTEAFF. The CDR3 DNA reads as TGTGCCGGGGGGGACACTGAAGCTTTCTTT.

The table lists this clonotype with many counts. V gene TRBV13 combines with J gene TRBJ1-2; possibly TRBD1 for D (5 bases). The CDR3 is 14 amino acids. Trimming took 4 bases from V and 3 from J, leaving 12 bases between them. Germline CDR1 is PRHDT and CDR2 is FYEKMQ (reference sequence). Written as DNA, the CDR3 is TGTGCCAGCAGCTCACGACAGTTTTACTATGGCTACACCTTC. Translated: CASSSRQFYYGYTF.

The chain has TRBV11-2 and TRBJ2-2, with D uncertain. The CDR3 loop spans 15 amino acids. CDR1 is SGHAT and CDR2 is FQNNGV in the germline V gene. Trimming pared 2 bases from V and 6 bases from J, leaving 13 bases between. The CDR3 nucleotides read TGTGCCAGCAGCTTACTCGGAGACCTAGCCGGGGAGCTGTTTTTT. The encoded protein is CASSLLGDLAGELFF.

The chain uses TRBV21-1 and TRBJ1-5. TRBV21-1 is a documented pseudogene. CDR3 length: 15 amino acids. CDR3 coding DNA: TGTGCCAGCAGCAAAAGGCGGGAGCTCTGTCAGCCCCAGCATTTT. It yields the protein CASSKRRELCQPQHF.

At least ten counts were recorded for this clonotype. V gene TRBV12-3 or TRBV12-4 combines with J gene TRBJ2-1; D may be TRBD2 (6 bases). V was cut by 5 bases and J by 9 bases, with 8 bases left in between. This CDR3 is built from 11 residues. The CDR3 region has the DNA TGTGCCAGCAGTCCCGGGGGTGAGCAGTTCTTC. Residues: CASSPGGEQFF.

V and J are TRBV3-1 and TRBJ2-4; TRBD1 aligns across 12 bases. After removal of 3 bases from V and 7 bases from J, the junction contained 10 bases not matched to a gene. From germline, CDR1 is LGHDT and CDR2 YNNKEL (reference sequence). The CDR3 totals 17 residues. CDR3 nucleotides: TGTGCCAGCAGCCATGGAGGGACAGGGGGCTCTAGCAACATTCAGTACTTC. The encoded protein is CASSHGGTGGSSNIQYF.

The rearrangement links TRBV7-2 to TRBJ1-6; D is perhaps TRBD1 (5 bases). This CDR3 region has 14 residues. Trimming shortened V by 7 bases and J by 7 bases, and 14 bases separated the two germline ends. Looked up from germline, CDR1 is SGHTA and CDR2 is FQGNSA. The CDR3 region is CASTRGEGNSPLHF. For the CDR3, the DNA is TGTGCCAGCACCCGAGGGGAGGGAAATTCACCCCTCCACTTT. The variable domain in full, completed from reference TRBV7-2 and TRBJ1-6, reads GAGVSQSPSNKVTEKGKDVELRCDPISGHTALYWYRQSLGQGLEFLIYFQGNSAPDKSGLPSDRFSAERTGGSVSTLTIQRTQQEDSAVYLCASTRGEGNSPLHFGNGTRLTVT.

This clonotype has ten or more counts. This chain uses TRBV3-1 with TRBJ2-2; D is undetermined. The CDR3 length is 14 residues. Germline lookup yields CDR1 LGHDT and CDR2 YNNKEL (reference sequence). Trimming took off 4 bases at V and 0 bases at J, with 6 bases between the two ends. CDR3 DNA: TGTGCCAGCAGCCCCATGTCGAACACCGGGGAGCTGTTTTTT. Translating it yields CASSPMSNTGELFF.

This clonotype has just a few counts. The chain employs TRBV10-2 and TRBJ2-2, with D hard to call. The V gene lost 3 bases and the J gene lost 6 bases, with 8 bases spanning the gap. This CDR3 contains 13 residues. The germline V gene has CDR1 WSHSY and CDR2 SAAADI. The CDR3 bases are TGCGCCAGCAGTGAACAGTCTTCCGGGGAGCTGTTTTTT. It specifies CASSEQSSGELFF.

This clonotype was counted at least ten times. CDR3 region: CASSFGAVQETQYF. The CDR3 DNA follows: TGCGCCAGCAGCTTCGGGGCCGTGCAAGAGACCCAGTACTTC. V gene TRBV5-1 combines with J gene TRBJ2-5, with D perhaps given as TRBD1 or TRBD2 (5 bases each). The CDR3 is made up of 14 amino acids. Trimming took 2 bases from V and 2 from J, leaving 10 bases between them. CDR1 is SGHRS and CDR2 is YFSETQ in the germline V gene.

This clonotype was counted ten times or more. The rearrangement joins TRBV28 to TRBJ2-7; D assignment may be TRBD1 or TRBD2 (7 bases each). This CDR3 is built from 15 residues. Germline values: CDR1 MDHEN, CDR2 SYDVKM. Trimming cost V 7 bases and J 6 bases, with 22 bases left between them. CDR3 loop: CASTSPRGRAAEQYF. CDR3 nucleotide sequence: TGTGCCAGCACTTCCCCCAGGGGGAGGGCGGCCGAGCAGTACTTC.